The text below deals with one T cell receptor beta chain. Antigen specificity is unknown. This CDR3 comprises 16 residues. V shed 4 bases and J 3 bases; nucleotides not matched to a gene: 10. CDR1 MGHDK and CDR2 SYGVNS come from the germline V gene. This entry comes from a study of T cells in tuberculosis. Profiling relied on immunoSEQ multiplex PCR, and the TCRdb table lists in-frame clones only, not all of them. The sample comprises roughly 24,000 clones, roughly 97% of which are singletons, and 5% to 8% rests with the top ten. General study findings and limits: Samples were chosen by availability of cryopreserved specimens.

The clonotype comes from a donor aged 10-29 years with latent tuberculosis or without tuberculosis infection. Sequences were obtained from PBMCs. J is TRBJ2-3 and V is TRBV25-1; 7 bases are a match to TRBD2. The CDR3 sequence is CASSGLGGRVTDTQYF. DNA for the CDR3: TGTGCCAGCAGTGGCCTTGGCGGGAGAGTAACAGATACGCAGTATTTT.